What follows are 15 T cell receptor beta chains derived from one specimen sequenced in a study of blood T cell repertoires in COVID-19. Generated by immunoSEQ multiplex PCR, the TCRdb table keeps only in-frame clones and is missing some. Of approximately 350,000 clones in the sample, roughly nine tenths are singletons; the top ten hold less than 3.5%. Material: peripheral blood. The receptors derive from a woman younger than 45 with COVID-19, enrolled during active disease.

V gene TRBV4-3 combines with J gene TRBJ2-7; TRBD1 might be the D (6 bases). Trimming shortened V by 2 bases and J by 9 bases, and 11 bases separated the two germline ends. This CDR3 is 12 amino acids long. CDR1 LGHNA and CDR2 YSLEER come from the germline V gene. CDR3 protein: CASSQRGLGQYV. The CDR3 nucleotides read TGCGCCAGCAGCCAAAGGGGGTTGGGGCAGTACGTC.

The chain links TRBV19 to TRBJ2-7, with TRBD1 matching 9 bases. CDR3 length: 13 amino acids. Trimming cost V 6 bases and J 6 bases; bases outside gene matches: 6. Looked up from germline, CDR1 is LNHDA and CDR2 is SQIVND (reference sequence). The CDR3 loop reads CASSTTTGGEQYF. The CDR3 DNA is TGTGCCAGTAGCACGACGACAGGGGGCGAGCAGTACTTC. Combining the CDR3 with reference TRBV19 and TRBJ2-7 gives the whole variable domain DGGITQSPKYLFRKEGQNVTLSCEQNLNHDAMYWYRQDPGQGLRLIYYSQIVNDFQKGDIAEGYSVSREKKESFPLTVTSAQKNPTAFYLCASSTTTGGEQYFGPGTRLTVT.

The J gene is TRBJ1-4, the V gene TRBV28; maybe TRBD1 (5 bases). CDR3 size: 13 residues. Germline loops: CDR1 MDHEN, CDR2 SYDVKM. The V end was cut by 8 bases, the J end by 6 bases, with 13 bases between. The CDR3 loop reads CASGQGSDEKLFF. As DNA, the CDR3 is TGTGCCAGCGGCCAGGGATCGGATGAAAAACTGTTTTTT. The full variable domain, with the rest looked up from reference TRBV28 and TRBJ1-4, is DVKVTQSSRYLVKRTGEKVFLECVQDMDHENMFWYRQDPGLGLRLIYFSYDVKMKEKGDIPEGYSVSREKKERFSLILESASTNQTSMYLCASGQGSDEKLFFGSGTQLSVL.

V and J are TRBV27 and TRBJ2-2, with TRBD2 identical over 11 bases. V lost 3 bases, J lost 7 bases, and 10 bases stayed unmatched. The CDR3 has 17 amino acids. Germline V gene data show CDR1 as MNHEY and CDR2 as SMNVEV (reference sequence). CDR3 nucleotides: TGTGCCAGCAGTTTCCTTTTGCTAGCGGGAGGTTTCGGGGAGCTGTTTTTT. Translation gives CASSFLLLAGGFGELFF.

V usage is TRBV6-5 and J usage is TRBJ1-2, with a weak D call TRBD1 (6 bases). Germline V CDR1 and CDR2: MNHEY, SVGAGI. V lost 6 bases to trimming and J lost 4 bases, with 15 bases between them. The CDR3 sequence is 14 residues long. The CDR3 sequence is CASSDRHLLYGYTF. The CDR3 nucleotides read TGTGCCAGCAGCGACAGGCATCTCCTCTATGGCTACACCTTC.

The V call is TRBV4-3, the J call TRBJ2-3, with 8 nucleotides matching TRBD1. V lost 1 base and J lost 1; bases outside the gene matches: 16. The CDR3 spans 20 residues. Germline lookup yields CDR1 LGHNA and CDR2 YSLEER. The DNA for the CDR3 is TGCGCCAGCAGCCAAGCCTCGGTGCGGGGACAGGAACGGGGCACAGATACGCAGTATTTT. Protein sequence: CASSQASVRGQERGTDTQYF.

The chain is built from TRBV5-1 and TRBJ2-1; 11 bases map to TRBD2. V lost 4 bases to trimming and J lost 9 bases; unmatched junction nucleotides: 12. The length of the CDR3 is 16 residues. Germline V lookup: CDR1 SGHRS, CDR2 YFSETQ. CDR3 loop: CASSLETSGKGGEQFF. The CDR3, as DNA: TGCGCCAGCAGCCTAGAGACTAGCGGGAAGGGGGGTGAGCAGTTCTTC.

CDR3 amino acids: CASRGGVHEQYF. CDR3 nucleotides: TGTGCCAGCAGAGGAGGGGTCCACGAGCAGTACTTC. The V call is TRBV2, the J call TRBJ2-7, with D possibly TRBD2 on 6 matching bases. The CDR3 extends over 12 amino acids. The V end was cut by 6 bases, the J end by 5 bases, with 11 bases between. Germline CDR1 SNHLY, CDR2 FYNNEI. Full variable domain (rest looked up from reference TRBV2 and TRBJ2-7): EPEVTQTPSHQVTQMGQEVILRCVPISNHLYFYWYRQILGQKVEFLVSFYNNEISEKSEIFDDQFSVERPDGSNFTLKIRSTKLEDSAMYFCASRGGVHEQYFGPGTRLTVT.

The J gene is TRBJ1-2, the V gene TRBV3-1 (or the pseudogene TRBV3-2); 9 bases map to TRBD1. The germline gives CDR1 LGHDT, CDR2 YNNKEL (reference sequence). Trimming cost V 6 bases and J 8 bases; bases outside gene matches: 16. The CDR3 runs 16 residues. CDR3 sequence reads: CASSPTGGIVLGGYTF. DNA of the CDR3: TGTGCCAGCAGTCCTACAGGGGGCATCGTCCTAGGAGGCTACACCTTC.

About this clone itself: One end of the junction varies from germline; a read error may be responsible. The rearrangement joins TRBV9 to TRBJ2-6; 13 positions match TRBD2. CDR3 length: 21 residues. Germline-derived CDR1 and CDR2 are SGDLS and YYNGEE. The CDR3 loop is CASSVEVGPLAGGSEANVLTF. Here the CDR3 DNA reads TGTGCCAGCAGCGTAGAAGTAGGGCCACTAGCGGGGGGGTCTGAGGCCAACGTCCTGACTTTC.

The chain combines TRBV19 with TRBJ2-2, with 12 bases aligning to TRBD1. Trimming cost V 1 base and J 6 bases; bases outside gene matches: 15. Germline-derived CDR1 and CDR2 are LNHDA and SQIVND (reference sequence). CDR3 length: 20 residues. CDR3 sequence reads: CASSIVGTGGRFGSPGELFF. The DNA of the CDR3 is TGTGCCAGTAGTATAGTTGGGACAGGGGGCCGTTTCGGGTCCCCCGGGGAGCTGTTTTTT.

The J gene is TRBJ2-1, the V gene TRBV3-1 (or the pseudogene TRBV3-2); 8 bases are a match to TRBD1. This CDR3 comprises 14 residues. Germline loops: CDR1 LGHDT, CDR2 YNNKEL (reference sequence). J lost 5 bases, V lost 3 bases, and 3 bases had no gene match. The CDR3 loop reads CASSQGRGHNEQFF. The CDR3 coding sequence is TGTGCCAGCAGCCAGGGCAGGGGGCACAATGAGCAGTTCTTC.

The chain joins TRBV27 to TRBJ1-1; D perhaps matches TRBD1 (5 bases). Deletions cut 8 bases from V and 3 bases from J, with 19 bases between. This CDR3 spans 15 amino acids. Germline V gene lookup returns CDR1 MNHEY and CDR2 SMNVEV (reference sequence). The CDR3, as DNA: TGTGCCAGCCGGCAGGGAAGTCTTCCCGACACTGAAGCTTTCTTT. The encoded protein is CASRQGSLPDTEAFF.

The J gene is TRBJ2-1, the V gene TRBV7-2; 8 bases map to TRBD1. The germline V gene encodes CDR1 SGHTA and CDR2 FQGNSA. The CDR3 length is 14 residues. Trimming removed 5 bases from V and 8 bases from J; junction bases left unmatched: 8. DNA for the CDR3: TGTGCCAGCAGCAGGACAGGGCGCGTGGATGAGCAGTTCTTC. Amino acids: CASSRTGRVDEQFF.

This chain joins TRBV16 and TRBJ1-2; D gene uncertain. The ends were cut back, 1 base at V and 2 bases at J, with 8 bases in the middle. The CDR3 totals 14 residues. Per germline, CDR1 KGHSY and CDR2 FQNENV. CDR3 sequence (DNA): TGTGCCAGCAGCCAATTGACTAAAAACTATGGCTACACCTTC. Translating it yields CASSQLTKNYGYTF.